This T cell receptor beta chain is from a study of T cells in Graves' hyperthyroidism and ophthalmopathy. For ophthalmopathy patients, the Clinical Activity Score was at least 3 and the NOSPECS grade at least 4; duration was under 3 months. Around 10 ml fresh peripheral blood yielded the PBMCs. RNA transcripts yielded amplified TCR beta CDR3 regions. HTBI primers drove first-round RT-PCR of the TCR CDR3. In TCRdb, the multiplex PCR reads were re-called with MiXCR into one record per CDR3 protein. The sample holds approximately 570,000 distinct CDR3 sequences, approximately 20% seen once. Trimming stripped 6 bases from V and 6 bases from J, with 20 bases between. Looked up from germline, CDR1 is MNHEY and CDR2 is SMNVEV (reference sequence). This CDR3 contains 15 residues. This clonotype was counted many times.

The receptor comes from a middle-aged man with Graves' ophthalmopathy. The J gene is TRBJ1-2, the V gene TRBV27, with D possibly being TRBD1 (5 bases). The specimen was blood. CDR3: CASSWGSRDRDGYTF. In DNA, the CDR3 is TGTGCCAGCAGCTGGGGCAGCCGGGATAGGGATGGCTACACCTTC.